This entry features one T cell receptor (beta chain) sequence. The antigen is not known. Sample collection date corresponds to first hyperthyroidism diagnosis, prior to any ophthalmopathy symptoms. Germline CDR1 and CDR2: SGHRS and YFSETQ. Trimming removed 2 bases at V and 3 bases at J, with 12 bases between. CDR3 size: 15 residues. Researchers took RNA transcripts and amplified the TCR beta CDR3 regions from them. The TCR CDR3 was amplified in a first-round RT-PCR using the HTBI primer set. TCRdb called the multiplex PCR reads again in MiXCR, with one record for every CDR3 protein. The sample has 300,000 to 450,000 distinct CDR3 sequences; approximately 17% are singletons. This sample was taken from a study of T cells in Graves' hyperthyroidism and ophthalmopathy. Findings of the study overall: A 13 V-J model separated ophthalmopathy from stable hyperthyroidism. Peripheral blood also featured most of the thyroid clonotypes expanded above 0.001.

This chain connects TRBV5-1 to TRBJ1-5; TRBD1 is a possible D gene (6 bases). What was sequenced was blood. This sequence was found in a woman younger than 45 with Graves' hyperthyroidism that later progressed to Graves' ophthalmopathy. The CDR3: CASSLTGQINQPQHF. The CDR3 region has the DNA TGCGCCAGCAGCTTAACCGGACAGATCAATCAGCCCCAGCATTTT.